This T cell receptor beta chain derives from a study of blood T cell repertoires in COVID-19. Trimming removed 7 bases at V and 2 bases at J, with 17 bases between. The CDR3 consists of 15 residues. Germline V gene data show CDR1 as MNHEY and CDR2 as SVGAGI. The data were produced by immunoSEQ multiplex PCR, yet TCRdb's version contains in-frame clones alone and is incomplete. The sample lists a few hundred thousand clones; about 91% were seen once. Sequenced material: PBMCs or T cells enriched from blood (not recorded which). The rearrangement joins TRBV6-5 to TRBJ1-2; possibly TRBD1 for D (5 bases). This sequence originates from a middle-aged woman with acute COVID-19. The CDR3 DNA is TGTGCCAGCACTCTAGGGCGGGGGGGGAACTATGGCTACACCTTC. Translating gives CASTLGRGGNYGYTF.